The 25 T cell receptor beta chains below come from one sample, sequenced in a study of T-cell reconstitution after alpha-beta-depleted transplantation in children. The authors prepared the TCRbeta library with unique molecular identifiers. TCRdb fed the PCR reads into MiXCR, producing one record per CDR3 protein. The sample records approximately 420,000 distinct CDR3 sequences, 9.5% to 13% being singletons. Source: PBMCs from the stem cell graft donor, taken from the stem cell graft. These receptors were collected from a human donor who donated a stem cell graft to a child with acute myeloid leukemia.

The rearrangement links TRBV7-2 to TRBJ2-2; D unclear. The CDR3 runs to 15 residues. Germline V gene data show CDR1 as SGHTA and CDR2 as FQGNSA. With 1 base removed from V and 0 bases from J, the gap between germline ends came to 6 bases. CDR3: CASSLEWSNTGELFF. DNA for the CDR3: TGTGCCAGCAGCTTAGAATGGTCGAACACCGGGGAGCTGTTTTTT.

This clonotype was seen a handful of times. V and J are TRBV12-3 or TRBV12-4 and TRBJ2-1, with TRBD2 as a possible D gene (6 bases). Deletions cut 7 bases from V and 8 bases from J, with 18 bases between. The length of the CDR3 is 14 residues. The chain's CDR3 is CASTPGLFKYEQFF. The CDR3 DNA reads TGTGCCAGCACGCCAGGACTATTCAAGTATGAGCAGTTCTTC.

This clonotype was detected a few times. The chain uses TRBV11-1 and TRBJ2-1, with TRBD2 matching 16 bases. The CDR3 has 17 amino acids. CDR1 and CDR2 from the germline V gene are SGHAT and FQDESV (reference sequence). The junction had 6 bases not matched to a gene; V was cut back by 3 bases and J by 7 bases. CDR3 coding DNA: TGTGCCAGCAGCTTTTCGGGACTAGCGGGAGGGCCAAATGAGCAGTTCTTC. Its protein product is CASSFSGLAGGPNEQFF. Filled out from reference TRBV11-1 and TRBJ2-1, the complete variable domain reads EAEVAQSPRYKITEKSQAVAFWCDPISGHATLYWYRQILGQGPELLVQFQDESVVDDSQLPKDRFSAERLKGVDSTLKIQPAELGDSAMYLCASSFSGLAGGPNEQFFGPGTRLTVL.

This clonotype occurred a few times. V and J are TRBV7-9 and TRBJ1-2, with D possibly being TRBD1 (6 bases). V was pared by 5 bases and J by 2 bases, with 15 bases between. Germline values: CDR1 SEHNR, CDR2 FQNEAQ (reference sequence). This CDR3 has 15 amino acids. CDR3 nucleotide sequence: TGTGCCAGCAGCCCCGCCGGGACATCCAACTATGGCTACACCTTC. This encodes CASSPAGTSNYGYTF.

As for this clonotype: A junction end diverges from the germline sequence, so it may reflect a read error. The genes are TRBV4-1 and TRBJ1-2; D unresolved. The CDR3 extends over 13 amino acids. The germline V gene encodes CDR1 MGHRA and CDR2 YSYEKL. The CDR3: CASSQRDNYVYTF. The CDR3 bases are TGCGCCAGCAGCCAACGGGATAACTATGTCTACACCTTC.

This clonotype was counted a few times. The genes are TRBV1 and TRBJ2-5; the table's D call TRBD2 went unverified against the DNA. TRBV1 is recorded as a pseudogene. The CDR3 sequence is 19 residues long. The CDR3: CTSSQAPRTSGAYQETQYF. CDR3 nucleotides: TGCACCAGCAGCCAAGCCCCCCGGACTAGCGGGGCGTACCAAGAGACCCAGTACTTC.

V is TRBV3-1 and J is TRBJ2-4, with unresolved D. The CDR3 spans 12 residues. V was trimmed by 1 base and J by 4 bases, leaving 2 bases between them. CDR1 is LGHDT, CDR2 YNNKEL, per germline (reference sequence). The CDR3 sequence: CASSQGKNIQYF. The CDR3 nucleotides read TGTGCCAGCAGCCAAGGGAAAAACATTCAGTACTTC. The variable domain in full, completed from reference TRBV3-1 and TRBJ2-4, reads DTAVSQTPKYLVTQMGNDKSIKCEQNLGHDTMYWYKQDSKKFLKIMFSYNNKELIINETVPNRFSPKSPDKAHLNLHINSLELGDSAVYFCASSQGKNIQYFGAGTRLSVL.

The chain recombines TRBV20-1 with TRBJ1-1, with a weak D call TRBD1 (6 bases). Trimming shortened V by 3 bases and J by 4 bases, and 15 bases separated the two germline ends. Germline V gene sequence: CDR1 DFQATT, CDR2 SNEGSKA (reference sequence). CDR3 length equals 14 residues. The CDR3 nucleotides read TGCAGTGCTAGTGGAGACAGGAAGACCACTGAAGCTTTCTTT. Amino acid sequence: CSASGDRKTTEAFF.

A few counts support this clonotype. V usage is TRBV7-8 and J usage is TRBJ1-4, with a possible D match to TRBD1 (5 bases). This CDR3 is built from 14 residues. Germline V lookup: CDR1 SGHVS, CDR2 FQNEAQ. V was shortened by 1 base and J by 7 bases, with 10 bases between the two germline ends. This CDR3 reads CASSLGGASEKLFF. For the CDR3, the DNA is TGTGCCAGCAGCTTAGGTGGGGCCAGTGAAAAACTGTTTTTT.

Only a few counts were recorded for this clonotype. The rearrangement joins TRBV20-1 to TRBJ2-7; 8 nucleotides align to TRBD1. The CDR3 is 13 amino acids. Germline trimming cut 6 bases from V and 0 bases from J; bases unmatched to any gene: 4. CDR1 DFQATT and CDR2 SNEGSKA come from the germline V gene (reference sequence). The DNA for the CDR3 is TGCAGTGCAGAGGGACAGGACTCCTACGAGCAGTACTTC. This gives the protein CSAEGQDSYEQYF.

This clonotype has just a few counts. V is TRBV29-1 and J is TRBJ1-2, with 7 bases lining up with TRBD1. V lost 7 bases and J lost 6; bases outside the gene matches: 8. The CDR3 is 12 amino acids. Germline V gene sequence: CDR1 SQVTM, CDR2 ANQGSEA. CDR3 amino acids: CSAEQGWHGYTF. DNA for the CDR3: TGCAGCGCGGAACAGGGGTGGCATGGCTACACCTTC.

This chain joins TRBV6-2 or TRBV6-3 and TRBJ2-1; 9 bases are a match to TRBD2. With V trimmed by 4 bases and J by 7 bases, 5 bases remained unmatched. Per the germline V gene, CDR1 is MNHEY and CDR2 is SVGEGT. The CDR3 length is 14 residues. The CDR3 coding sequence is TGTGCCAGCAGTTTAGCGGGAGCAGTTAATGAGCAGTTCTTC. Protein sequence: CASSLAGAVNEQFF.

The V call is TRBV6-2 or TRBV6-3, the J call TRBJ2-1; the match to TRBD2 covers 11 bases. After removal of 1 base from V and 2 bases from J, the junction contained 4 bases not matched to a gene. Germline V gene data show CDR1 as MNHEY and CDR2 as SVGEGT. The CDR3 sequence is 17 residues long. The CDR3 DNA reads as TGTGCCAGCAGTTACTTGCCTAGCGGGAGGCCCTACAATGAGCAGTTCTTC. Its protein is CASSYLPSGRPYNEQFF.

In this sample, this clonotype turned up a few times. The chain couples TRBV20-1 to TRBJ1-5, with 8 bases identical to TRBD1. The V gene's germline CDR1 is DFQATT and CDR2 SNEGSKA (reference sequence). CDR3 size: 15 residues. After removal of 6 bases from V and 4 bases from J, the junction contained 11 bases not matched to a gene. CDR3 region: CSARPGQDINQPQHF. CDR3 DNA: TGCAGTGCAAGACCGGGACAGGATATTAATCAGCCCCAGCATTTT.

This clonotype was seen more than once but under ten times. CDR3 in DNA: TGCAGTGCTAGAGAAGGGGGCGGGCAGCCCCAGCATTTT. Its protein is CSAREGGGQPQHF. The V and J genes are TRBV20-1 and TRBJ1-5; 7 bases align to TRBD1. The CDR3 is made up of 13 amino acids. Per germline, CDR1 DFQATT and CDR2 SNEGSKA (reference sequence). After removal of 0 bases from V and 7 bases from J, the junction contained 3 bases not matched to a gene.

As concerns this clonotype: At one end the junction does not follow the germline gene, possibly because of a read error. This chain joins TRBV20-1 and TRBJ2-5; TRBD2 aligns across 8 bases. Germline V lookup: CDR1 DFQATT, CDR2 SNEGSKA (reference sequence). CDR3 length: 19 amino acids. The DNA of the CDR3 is TGCTGTGCTAGGGCACGCGGGGGGCCTCATATAATAACGCAAGAGACACAGTACTTC. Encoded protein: CCARARGGPHIITQETQYF.

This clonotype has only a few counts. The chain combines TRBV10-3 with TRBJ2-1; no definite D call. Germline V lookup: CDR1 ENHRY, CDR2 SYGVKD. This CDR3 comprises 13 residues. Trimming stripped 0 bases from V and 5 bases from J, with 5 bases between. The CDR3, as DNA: TGTGCCATCAGTGAGTCGCCTGACAATGAGCAGTTCTTC. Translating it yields CAISESPDNEQFF.

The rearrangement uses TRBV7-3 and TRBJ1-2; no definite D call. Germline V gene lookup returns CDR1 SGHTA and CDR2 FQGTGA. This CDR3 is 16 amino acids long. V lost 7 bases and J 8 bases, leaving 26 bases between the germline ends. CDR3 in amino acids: CASTDSGEGGPGGYTF. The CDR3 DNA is TGTGCCAGCACCGATTCGGGAGAGGGAGGGCCCGGAGGCTACACCTTC.

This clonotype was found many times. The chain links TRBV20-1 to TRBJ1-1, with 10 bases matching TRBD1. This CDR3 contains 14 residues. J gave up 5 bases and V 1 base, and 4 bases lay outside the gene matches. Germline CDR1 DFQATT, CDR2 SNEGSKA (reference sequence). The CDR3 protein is CSARGDRGNTEAFF. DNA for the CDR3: TGCAGTGCTAGAGGGGACAGGGGAAATACTGAAGCTTTCTTT.

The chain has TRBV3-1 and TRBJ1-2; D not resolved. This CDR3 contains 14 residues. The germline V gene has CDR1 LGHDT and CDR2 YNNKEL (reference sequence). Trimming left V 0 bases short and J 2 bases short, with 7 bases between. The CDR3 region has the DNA TGTGCCAGCAGCCAAGACGGGCAAAACTATGGCTACACCTTC. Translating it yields CASSQDGQNYGYTF.

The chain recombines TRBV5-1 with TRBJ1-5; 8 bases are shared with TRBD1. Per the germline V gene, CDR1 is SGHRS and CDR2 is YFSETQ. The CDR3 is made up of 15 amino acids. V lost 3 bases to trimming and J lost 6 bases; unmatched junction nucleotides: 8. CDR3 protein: CASSSQGARGQPQHF. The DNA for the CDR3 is TGCGCCAGCAGCTCGCAGGGGGCACGCGGTCAGCCCCAGCATTTT.

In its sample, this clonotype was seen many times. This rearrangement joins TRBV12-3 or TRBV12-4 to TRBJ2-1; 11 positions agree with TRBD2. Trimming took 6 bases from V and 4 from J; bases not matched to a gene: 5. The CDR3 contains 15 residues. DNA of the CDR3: TGTGCCAGCAGGGCTAGCGGGGGGCCTTACAATGAGCAGTTCTTC. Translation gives CASRASGGPYNEQFF.

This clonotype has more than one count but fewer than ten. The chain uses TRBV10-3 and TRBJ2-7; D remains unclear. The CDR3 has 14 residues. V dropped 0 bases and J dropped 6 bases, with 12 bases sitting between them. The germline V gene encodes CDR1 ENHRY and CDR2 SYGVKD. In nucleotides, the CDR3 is TGTGCCATCAGTGAGTCCGGTTGGGGATCCGAGCAGTACGTC. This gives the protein CAISESGWGSEQYV.

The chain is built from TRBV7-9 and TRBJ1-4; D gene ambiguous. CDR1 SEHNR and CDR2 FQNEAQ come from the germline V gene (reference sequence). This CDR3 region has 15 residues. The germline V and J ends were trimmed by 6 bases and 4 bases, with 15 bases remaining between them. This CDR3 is CASSSTRTLNEKLFF. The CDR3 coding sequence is TGTGCCAGCAGTTCCACTAGGACCCTTAATGAAAAACTGTTTTTT.

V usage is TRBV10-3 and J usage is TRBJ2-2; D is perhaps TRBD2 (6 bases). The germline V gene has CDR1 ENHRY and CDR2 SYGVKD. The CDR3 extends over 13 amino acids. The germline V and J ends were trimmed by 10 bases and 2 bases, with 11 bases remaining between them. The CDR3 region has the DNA TGTGCCACTGACGGGGGAAACACCGGGGAGCTGTTTTTT. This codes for CATDGGNTGELFF.